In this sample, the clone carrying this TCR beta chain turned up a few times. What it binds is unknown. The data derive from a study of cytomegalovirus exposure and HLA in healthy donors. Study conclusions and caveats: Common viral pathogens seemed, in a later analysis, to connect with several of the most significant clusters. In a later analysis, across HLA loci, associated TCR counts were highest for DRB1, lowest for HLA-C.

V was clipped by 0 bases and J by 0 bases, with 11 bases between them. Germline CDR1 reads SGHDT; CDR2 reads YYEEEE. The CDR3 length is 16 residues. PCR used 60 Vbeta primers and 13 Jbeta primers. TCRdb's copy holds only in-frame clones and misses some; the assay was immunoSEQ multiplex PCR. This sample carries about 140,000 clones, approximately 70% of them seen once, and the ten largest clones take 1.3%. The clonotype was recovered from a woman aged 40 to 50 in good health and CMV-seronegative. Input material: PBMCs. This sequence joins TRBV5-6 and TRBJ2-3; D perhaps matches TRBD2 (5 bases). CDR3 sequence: CASSLDPSGSTDTQYF. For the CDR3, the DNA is TGTGCCAGCAGCTTGGATCCCAGCGGAAGCACAGATACGCAGTATTTT.